These 14 T cell receptor beta chains share one sample of origin, sequenced in a study of graft-versus-host responses after intestinal transplantation. TCRdb's copy holds only in-frame clones and misses some; the assay was immunoSEQ multiplex PCR. The sample holds tens of thousands of clones, roughly 91% seen once. Antigens for these TCRs are unknown. The sequenced sample was unstimulated CD4+ T cells sorted from spleen or lymph node cells, obtained before transplant. The receptors here all came from a human donor who was the organ donor for an intestinal transplant.

As DNA, the CDR3 is TGTGCCAGCAGTTTATGGGGTAGGATGGGTGCGAATGAAAAACTGTTTTTT. Its translation is CASSLWGRMGANEKLFF. This chain joins TRBV28 and TRBJ1-4; D ambiguous. Trimming removed 0 bases from V and 5 bases from J, with 16 bases in between. The CDR3 runs 17 residues. CDR1 MDHEN and CDR2 SYDVKM come from the germline V gene.

The genes are TRBV9 and TRBJ2-3; 7 bases map to TRBD2. Germline CDR1 reads SGDLS; CDR2 reads YYNGEE. V dropped 6 bases and J dropped 3; count of bases not matched to a gene: 7. The CDR3 consists of 14 residues. CDR3 sequence reads: CASTALGGTDTQYF. The CDR3 DNA follows: TGTGCCAGCACCGCCCTGGGGGGGACAGATACGCAGTATTTT.

V is TRBV2 and J is TRBJ2-1, with 9 positions matching TRBD2. Germline trimming cut 9 bases from V and 0 bases from J; bases unmatched to any gene: 3. Germline lookup yields CDR1 SNHLY and CDR2 FYNNEI. This CDR3 comprises 14 residues. In DNA, the CDR3 is TGTGCCAGTGATAGCGGGAGCTCCTACAATGAGCAGTTCTTC. It specifies CASDSGSSYNEQFF.

The chain couples TRBV6-4 to TRBJ2-1; 7 nucleotides match TRBD1. The ends lost 2 bases at V and 0 bases at J; junction bases unmatched: 4. The CDR3 is made up of 16 amino acids. CDR1 is MRHNA, CDR2 SNTAGT, per germline. CDR3 bases: TGTGCCAGCAGTGACAGGGGGACAGACTCCTACAATGAGCAGTTCTTC. Translated, it gives CASSDRGTDSYNEQFF.

CDR3 in DNA: TGTGCCAGCAGCCGGACTAGCGCTTTCCAAGAGACCCAGTACTTC. Encoded protein: CASSRTSAFQETQYF. The rearrangement joins TRBV5-4 to TRBJ2-5; 9 bases fit TRBD2. The CDR3 has 15 amino acids. From germline, CDR1 is SGHNT and CDR2 YYREEE (reference sequence). V was clipped by 4 bases and J by 1 base; unmatched bases: 5.

This sequence joins TRBV7-2 and TRBJ2-7; D is uncertain. CDR3 length: 14 amino acids. Germline assignment: CDR1 SGHTA and CDR2 FQGNSA. V shed 1 base and J shed 3 bases, with 10 bases lying between them. The chain's CDR3 is CASSLGAVGYEQYF. The CDR3 DNA sequence: TGTGCCAGCAGCTTAGGGGCCGTGGGCTACGAGCAGTACTTC. The full variable domain, completed using reference TRBV7-2 and TRBJ2-7, is GAGVSQSPSNKVTEKGKDVELRCDPISGHTALYWYRQSLGQGLEFLIYFQGNSAPDKSGLPSDRFSAERTGGSVSTLTIQRTQQEDSAVYLCASSLGAVGYEQYFGPGTRLTVT.

The count of this clone is one. The chain has TRBV4-3 and TRBJ2-3; weak D call: TRBD2 (5 bases). This CDR3 region has 16 residues. CDR1 and CDR2 (germline): LGHNA, YSLEER. Trimming left V 4 bases short and J 0 bases short, with 14 bases between. CDR3 loop: CASSLRVATSTDTQYF. The CDR3 DNA follows: TGCGCCAGCAGCCTACGGGTAGCGACTAGCACAGATACGCAGTATTTT.

The chain links TRBV4-2 to TRBJ2-7; D is possibly TRBD1 (7 bases). Trimming cost V 4 bases and J 2 bases, with 15 bases left between them. Germline loops: CDR1 LGHNA, CDR2 YNFKEQ. The CDR3 sequence is 15 residues long. CDR3 DNA sequence: TGTGCCAGCAGCCGACAGGGAGGTCGGGCCTACGAGCAGTACTTC. Translating it yields CASSRQGGRAYEQYF.

CDR3 sequence reads: CASSPVGGEQYEQYF. In nucleotides, the CDR3 is TGCGCCAGCAGCCCCGTTGGGGGGGAGCAGTACGAGCAGTACTTC. The chain employs TRBV4-1 and TRBJ2-7; 7 nucleotides match TRBD2. The junction had 10 bases not matched to a gene; V was cut back by 4 bases and J by 4 bases. This CDR3 is 15 amino acids long. CDR1 MGHRA and CDR2 YSYEKL come from the germline V gene.

This clone was counted a single time. The chain joins TRBV7-2 to TRBJ2-2, with 8 bases that match TRBD2. The length of the CDR3 is 15 residues. Germline V gene sequence: CDR1 SGHTA, CDR2 FQGNSA. The V gene end was trimmed by 5 bases and the J gene end by 3 bases; junction bases not matched to a gene: 5. The CDR3, as DNA: TGTGCCAGCAGCCGGACTAGCCCATACACCGGGGAGCTGTTTTTT. It yields the protein CASSRTSPYTGELFF.

In nucleotides, the CDR3 is TGTGCCAGCAGCTTAGCTAGCGGGAGGGCGAGTGAGCAGTTCTTC. Amino acid sequence: CASSLASGRASEQFF. The chain has TRBV7-2 and TRBJ2-1; TRBD2 agrees at 11 bases. This CDR3 has 15 residues. Germline V lookup: CDR1 SGHTA, CDR2 FQGNSA. J was trimmed by 9 bases and V by 0 bases; bases with no gene match: 4.

The V call is TRBV7-9, the J call TRBJ2-3, with unresolved D. Germline V lookup: CDR1 SEHNR, CDR2 FQNEAQ (reference sequence). Trimming cost V 3 bases and J 6 bases, with 7 bases left between them. This CDR3 spans 12 amino acids. The CDR3 DNA reads TGTGCCAGCAGCTTCCAGCAGGATACGCAGTATTTT. Translating it yields CASSFQQDTQYF.

The chain recombines TRBV7-2 with TRBJ2-1; no clear D. Germline V CDR1 and CDR2: SGHTA, FQGNSA. Trimming cost V 3 bases and J 6 bases, with 15 bases left between them. The length of the CDR3 is 15 residues. CDR3 protein: CASSLIRTVVNEQFF. CDR3 DNA: TGTGCCAGCAGCTTGATTAGGACGGTAGTCAATGAGCAGTTCTTC.

The chain joins TRBV7-2 to TRBJ2-7, with D possibly being TRBD1 (6 bases). Looked up from germline, CDR1 is SGHTA and CDR2 is FQGNSA. The CDR3 totals 14 residues. The ends were cut back, 7 bases at V and 5 bases at J, with 18 bases in the middle. The CDR3 loop is CASTPTGSHDEQYF. In DNA, the CDR3 is TGTGCCAGCACCCCGACAGGAAGTCACGACGAGCAGTACTTC.